This T cell receptor (beta chain) was identified during a study of blood T cell repertoires in COVID-19. The data were produced by immunoSEQ multiplex PCR, yet TCRdb's version contains in-frame clones alone and is incomplete. The table shows some 310,000 clones, with roughly 90% occurring only once. Per germline, CDR1 LGHNT and CDR2 FRNRAP. Trimming cost V 7 bases and J 4 bases, with 8 bases left between them. CDR3 size: 12 residues. The rearrangement joins TRBV12-5 to TRBJ1-3; no clear D. Sample: peripheral blood. The sequence came from a woman aged 35 to 49 with COVID-19, enrolled during active disease. The CDR3 DNA reads TGTGCTAGTGCTAACCGGGGAAACACCATATATTTT. This translates into CASANRGNTIYF.